The 28 T cell receptor beta chains in this list originate from one sample, sequenced in a study of T cells in Graves' hyperthyroidism and ophthalmopathy. RNA transcripts were the template for amplifying TCR beta CDR3 regions. The TCR CDR3 first-round RT-PCR relied on the HTBI primer set. TCRdb re-called the multiplex PCR reads through MiXCR, storing one row per CDR3 protein. The sample holds a few hundred thousand distinct CDR3 sequences, about 17% seen once. Sequences were obtained from blood. The source of these receptors is a man aged 40-49 years with Graves' hyperthyroidism.

The rearrangement joins TRBV18 to TRBJ2-2; 7 bases map to TRBD1. The trim removed 1 base at V and 3 bases at J, leaving 8 bases unmatched. CDR3 length: 17 residues. Germline V CDR1 and CDR2: KGHSH, LQKENI. The CDR3 reads CASSPRSTGVHTGELFF. The CDR3 nucleotides read TGTGCCAGCTCACCACGGAGCACAGGGGTCCACACCGGGGAGCTGTTTTTT. Based on the CDR3 plus reference TRBV18 and TRBJ2-2, the full variable domain is NAGVMQNPRHLVRRRGQEARLRCSPMKGHSHVYWYRQLPEEGLKFMVYLQKENIIDESGMPKERFSAEFPKEGPSILRIQQVVRGDSAAYFCASSPRSTGVHTGELFFGEGSRLTVL.

The chain links TRBV6-2 or TRBV6-3 to TRBJ2-1, with D hard to call. Germline lookup yields CDR1 MNHEY and CDR2 SVGEGT. Trimming pared 7 bases from V and 5 bases from J, leaving 18 bases between. CDR3 length: 15 amino acids. CDR3 bases: TGTGCCAGCACCCTACGGACGTCGGCTAACAATGAGCAGTTCTTC. It codes for CASTLRTSANNEQFF.

This clonotype occurred a few times. The chain is built from TRBV27 and TRBJ2-2; weak D call: TRBD2 (5 bases). This CDR3 is built from 14 residues. CDR1 and CDR2 from the germline V gene are MNHEY and SMNVEV (reference sequence). Trimming shortened V by 7 bases and J by 4 bases, and 13 bases separated the two germline ends. DNA of the CDR3: TGTGCCAGCAAGAGGGCACTTAGCACCGGGGAGCTGTTTTTT. The encoded protein is CASKRALSTGELFF.

This clonotype was seen ten or more times. The chain joins TRBV2 to TRBJ1-1; D unclear. CDR3 length equals 13 residues. The germline V and J ends were trimmed by 4 bases and 1 base, with 7 bases remaining between them. Germline loops: CDR1 SNHLY, CDR2 FYNNEI. CDR3 bases: TGTGCCAGCAGTGCGCAGCCGAACACTGAAGCTTTCTTT. Translated, it gives CASSAQPNTEAFF. The whole variable domain, remainder taken from reference TRBV2 and TRBJ1-1, is EPEVTQTPSHQVTQMGQEVILRCVPISNHLYFYWYRQILGQKVEFLVSFYNNEISEKSEIFDDQFSVERPDGSNFTLKIRSTKLEDSAMYFCASSAQPNTEAFFGQGTRLTVV.

This clonotype was recorded at least ten times. The V and J genes are TRBV28 and TRBJ1-2; 7 bases are shared with TRBD1. Looked up from germline, CDR1 is MDHEN and CDR2 is SYDVKM. The CDR3 runs 16 residues. V shed 3 bases, J shed 8 bases, and the junction held 15 bases outside the gene matches. The CDR3 protein is CASSFRDRRTFEGYTF. In DNA, the CDR3 is TGTGCCAGCAGTTTCCGGGACAGAAGGACCTTTGAGGGCTACACCTTC.

The J gene is TRBJ2-1, the V gene TRBV6-1; no clear D. Germline V gives CDR1 MNHNS, CDR2 SASEGT. The CDR3 spans 11 residues. Trimming pared 8 bases from V and 5 bases from J, leaving 7 bases between. CDR3 amino acids: CASRTNNEQFF. CDR3 DNA sequence: TGTGCCAGCCGTACTAACAATGAGCAGTTCTTC.

The V and J genes are TRBV5-1 and TRBJ2-3, with TRBD2 as a possible D gene (6 bases). V was shortened by 4 bases and J by 2 bases, with 8 bases between the two germline ends. The germline V gene has CDR1 SGHRS and CDR2 YFSETQ. The CDR3 is 13 residues long. CDR3 sequence (DNA): TGCGCCAGCAGCCGGGAGCTCACAGATACGCAGTATTTT. It encodes CASSRELTDTQYF.

The chain uses TRBV6-1 and TRBJ1-4; D not resolved. Germline V lookup: CDR1 MNHNS, CDR2 SASEGT. Trimming pared 2 bases from V and 4 bases from J, leaving 8 bases between. This CDR3 has 14 amino acids. CDR3 sequence: CASSERTVNEKLFF. The CDR3 DNA sequence: TGTGCCAGCAGTGAACGGACGGTTAATGAAAAACTGTTTTTT.

This chain links TRBV7-8 with TRBJ2-2, with D possibly TRBD2 on 5 matching bases. CDR3 length equals 16 residues. The germline gives CDR1 SGHVS, CDR2 FQNEAQ. V lost 5 bases and J 5 bases, leaving 18 bases between the germline ends. The CDR3 protein is CASSPMDSWGTGELFF. CDR3 DNA sequence: TGTGCCAGCAGCCCCATGGACTCTTGGGGAACCGGGGAGCTGTTTTTT.

This clonotype was seen only a few times. V is TRBV27 and J is TRBJ2-7, with TRBD1 matching over 7 bases. The germline CDR1 and CDR2 sequences are MNHEY and SMNVEV (reference sequence). The CDR3 spans 15 residues. Trimming cost V 5 bases and J 2 bases; bases outside gene matches: 9. CDR3 coding DNA: TGTGCCAGCAGTCCGACCGGGGACAGAGCCTACGAGCAGTACTTC. The encoded protein is CASSPTGDRAYEQYF.

This clonotype was found a few times. The J gene is TRBJ2-3, the V gene TRBV5-1; 8 bases map to TRBD2. This CDR3 region has 14 residues. Germline CDR1 reads SGHRS; CDR2 reads YFSETQ. V lost 0 bases, J lost 6 bases, and 3 bases stayed unmatched. The CDR3 loop is CASSLDGGADTQYF. DNA for the CDR3: TGCGCCAGCAGCTTGGACGGGGGGGCGGATACGCAGTATTTT.

This chain connects TRBV5-1 to TRBJ2-1; no clear D gene. The length of the CDR3 is 15 residues. V dropped 0 bases and J dropped 8 bases, with 15 bases sitting between them. Per germline, CDR1 SGHRS and CDR2 YFSETQ. Here the CDR3 DNA reads TGCGCCAGCAGCTTGGGGACCCCCAGTACACATGAGCAGTTCTTC. Translated, it gives CASSLGTPSTHEQFF.

This clonotype was detected many times. The gene calls are TRBV6-6 and TRBJ2-1, with 10 bases aligning to TRBD1. CDR1 and CDR2 from the germline V gene are MNHNY and SVGAGI (reference sequence). V lost 1 base, J lost 7 bases, and 10 bases stayed unmatched. The CDR3 is made up of 17 amino acids. This CDR3 is CASSYLSGTGEFNEQFF. The DNA of the CDR3 is TGTGCCAGCAGTTACTTATCCGGGACAGGGGAATTTAATGAGCAGTTCTTC.

This clonotype was detected ten times or more. CDR3 sequence (DNA): TGTGCCAGCAGTTTCAAAACCCCCTTCGGAAGCGGGGATTCCTACGAGCAGTACTTC. It yields the protein CASSFKTPFGSGDSYEQYF. The chain is built from TRBV27 and TRBJ2-7; 7 bases match TRBD2. The length of the CDR3 is 19 residues. V was pared by 3 bases and J by 1 base, with 18 bases of the junction left unmatched. The germline V gene encodes CDR1 MNHEY and CDR2 SMNVEV (reference sequence).

As concerns this clonotype: This CDR3 fails to terminate in the conserved phenylalanine or tryptophan, so it likely reflects a read error. The chain has TRBV14 and TRBJ1-2; TRBD1 agrees at 10 bases. CDR3 length equals 14 residues. Germline V gene data show CDR1 as SGHDN and CDR2 as FVKESK. With V trimmed by 4 bases and J by 8 bases, 7 bases remained unmatched. CDR3 nucleotide sequence: TGTGCCAGCAGCCCGAGGACAGGGGGAGTGGGCTACACCCTC. The encoded protein is CASSPRTGGVGYTL.

The CDR3, as DNA: TGTGCCAGCAGCTCAGCCACCTGGGGGGATAATGAAAAACTGTTTTTT. Its translation is CASSSATWGDNEKLFF. This chain joins TRBV7-6 and TRBJ1-4; D possibly corresponds to TRBD1 (5 bases). The CDR3 is 16 amino acids. Looked up from germline, CDR1 is SGHVS and CDR2 is FNYEAQ. The germline V and J ends were trimmed by 4 bases and 4 bases, with 16 bases remaining between them.

This clonotype was seen repeatedly, ten times or more. The rearrangement uses TRBV7-3 and TRBJ2-2; D is unresolved. This CDR3 is 14 amino acids long. V lost 5 bases and J lost 8, with 15 bases in between. Germline loops: CDR1 SGHTA, CDR2 FQGTGA. CDR3 protein: CASSPDGAIGELFF. CDR3 DNA sequence: TGTGCCAGCAGCCCGGACGGTGCGATAGGGGAGCTGTTTTTT.

This clonotype was observed at least ten times. The J gene is TRBJ2-1, the V gene TRBV24-1; 9 bases are shared with TRBD2. V dropped 1 base and J dropped 10; count of bases not matched to a gene: 13. Germline values: CDR1 KGHDR, CDR2 SFDVKD. The CDR3 runs to 17 residues. CDR3 sequence: CATSDFPSGGLGKEQFF. In DNA, the CDR3 is TGTGCCACCAGTGATTTTCCCAGCGGGGGGTTAGGGAAGGAGCAGTTCTTC.

The table lists this clonotype with many counts. The chain carries TRBV29-1 and TRBJ2-1; D may be TRBD2 (6 bases). This CDR3 has 14 residues. From germline, CDR1 is SQVTM and CDR2 ANQGSEA. With 1 base removed from V and 3 bases from J, the gap between germline ends came to 10 bases. The CDR3 reads CSVEGGVGYNEQFF. As DNA, the CDR3 is TGCAGCGTTGAAGGGGGGGTCGGCTACAATGAGCAGTTCTTC.

This clonotype was counted a few times. The chain employs TRBV18 and TRBJ2-7; possible D gene TRBD2, 6 bases. The V gene lost 8 bases and the J gene lost 0 bases, with 14 bases spanning the gap. The CDR3 has 14 amino acids. Germline assignment: CDR1 KGHSH and CDR2 LQKENI. The chain's CDR3 is CASRSGGGSYEQYF. For the CDR3, the DNA is TGTGCCAGCCGGTCCGGGGGAGGCTCCTACGAGCAGTACTTC.

This clonotype was counted ten times or more. The chain uses TRBV7-2 and TRBJ2-7; 8 bases match TRBD1. Germline assignment: CDR1 SGHTA and CDR2 FQGNSA. Trimming took 3 bases from V and 3 from J; bases not matched to a gene: 1. This CDR3 region has 13 residues. The CDR3, as DNA: TGTGCCAGCAGCTTTACAGGGGGCTACGAGCAGTACTTC. Protein product: CASSFTGGYEQYF.

Only a few counts were recorded for this clonotype. V usage is TRBV18 and J usage is TRBJ2-1; 9 bases are a match to TRBD2. Germline-derived CDR1 and CDR2 are KGHSH and LQKENI. V shed 4 bases and J 2 bases; nucleotides not matched to a gene: 3. The CDR3 length is 15 residues. CDR3 in amino acids: CASSQSGGPYNEQFF. The CDR3 DNA reads as TGTGCCAGCTCACAGAGCGGGGGGCCCTACAATGAGCAGTTCTTC.

The chain carries TRBV6-2 or TRBV6-3 and TRBJ2-2, with D possibly called TRBD1 or TRBD2 (5 bases each). The CDR3 sequence is 16 residues long. V lost 2 bases, J lost 7 bases, and 17 bases lay in between. Germline assignment: CDR1 MNHEY and CDR2 SVGEGT. The CDR3 region has the DNA TGTGCCAGCAGTTACGATCCTGAGGGGATTGACGGGGAGCTGTTTTTT. It specifies CASSYDPEGIDGELFF.

There are many counts of this clonotype. The genes are TRBV2 and TRBJ1-2, with 9 bases that match TRBD1. Trimming took 6 bases from V and 6 from J; bases not matched to a gene: 5. Germline CDR1 is SNHLY and CDR2 is FYNNEI. CDR3 length equals 13 residues. In DNA form, the CDR3 reads TGTGCCAGCAGAGGTACAGGGGGCAATGGCTACACCTTC. Its translation is CASRGTGGNGYTF.

CDR3 sequence (DNA): TGTGCCAGCTCACCGGGAGAAAACGAGCAGTACTTC. It codes for CASSPGENEQYF. The chain has TRBV18 and TRBJ2-7, with D possibly matching TRBD2 (5 bases). The CDR3 runs 12 residues. With 3 bases removed from V and 5 bases from J, the gap between germline ends came to 8 bases. Germline V gives CDR1 KGHSH, CDR2 LQKENI.

The chain recombines TRBV6-1 with TRBJ1-1; D is uncertain. This CDR3 has 16 amino acids. V was cut by 5 bases and J by 5 bases, with 21 bases left in between. CDR1 and CDR2 (germline): MNHNS, SASEGT. The CDR3 reads CASSPGSSVGKTEAFF. The CDR3 DNA is TGTGCCAGCAGTCCGGGGTCGTCGGTGGGTAAGACTGAAGCTTTCTTT.

This clonotype was counted many times. This chain uses TRBV2 with TRBJ1-6, with D hard to call. V dropped 0 bases and J dropped 7 bases, with 7 bases sitting between them. Per germline, CDR1 SNHLY and CDR2 FYNNEI. The CDR3 loop spans 14 amino acids. CDR3 sequence: CASSEARMNSPLHF. CDR3 DNA sequence: TGTGCCAGCAGTGAAGCACGGATGAATTCACCCCTCCACTTT.

This clonotype was picked up many times. This chain connects TRBV7-9 to TRBJ2-7; 9 nucleotides agree with TRBD1. CDR3 length: 16 amino acids. Germline CDR1 is SEHNR and CDR2 is FQNEAQ (reference sequence). V shed 3 bases and J 6 bases; nucleotides not matched to a gene: 12. CDR3 amino acids: CASSLALGTGGSEQYF. The CDR3 DNA reads TGTGCCAGCAGCTTGGCCCTTGGAACAGGGGGCTCCGAGCAGTACTTC. The full variable domain, with the rest looked up from reference TRBV7-9 and TRBJ2-7, is DTGVSQNPRHKITKRGQNVTFRCDPISEHNRLYWYRQTLGQGPEFLTYFQNEAQLEKSRLLSDRFSAERPKGSFSTLEIQRTEQGDSAMYLCASSLALGTGGSEQYFGPGTRLTVT.